This is a list of T cell receptor beta chains from one sample in a study of OX40 agonist ivuxolimab in advanced cancers. Clones were read by immunoSEQ multiplex PCR, and TCRdb kept only the in-frame ones, dropping some. The sample shows approximately 65,000 clones, approximately 89% of them seen only once. Sequences were derived from CD4+ or CD8+ T cells sorted from blood, sampled in a trial of the OX40 agonist ivuxolimab. Source of these receptors: an adult with an advanced solid tumor such as melanoma, head and neck, liver or kidney cancer. The CDR3 runs from the conserved cysteine through the conserved F or W. A D gene is named only where the DNA matches it firmly. Size values are once, few and many counts, or a class for expanded clones, and some rows have none.

NA | TRBJ1-1 | TRBD1 | TRBV6-1 | TGTGCCAGCAGTTTCAACAGGGGGAACACTGAAGCTTTCTTT | CASSFNRGNTEAFF
once | TRBJ2-7 | NA | TRBV4-2 | TGTGCCAGCAGCCAAAGTGTTTCGGGGGCCGGTGAGCAGTACTTC | CASSQSVSGAGEQYF
NA | TRBJ1-1 | NA | TRBV6-5 | TGTGCCAGCACAAGCAGAAGGAACACTGAAGCTTTCTTT | CASTSRRNTEAFF
few | TRBJ1-4 | NA | TRBV11-2 | TGTGCCAGCAGCTTATTAGGCCGGCCGGGTGAAAAACTGTTTTTT | CASSLLGRPGEKLFF
NA | TRBJ2-1 | NA | TRBV11-2 | TGTGCCAGCAGGGGTCTCCAGGGACTGGTGAATGAGCAGTTCTTC | CASRGLQGLVNEQFF
NA | TRBJ1-5 | NA | TRBV19 | TGTGCCAGTAGTATGAGACGGGTCAGGGAGAAAAGCAATCAGCCCCAGCATTTT | CASSMRRVREKSNQPQHF
NA | TRBJ2-5 | TRBD1 | TRBV7-9 | TGTGCCAGCAGCAACACAGGGGTCCAAGAGACCCAGTACTTC | CASSNTGVQETQYF
NA | TRBJ2-5 | NA | TRBV30 | TGTGCCTGGAGTGTACTGGCAGGGGGGGAGACCCAGTACTTC | CAWSVLAGGETQYF
once | TRBJ1-1 | NA | TRBV29-1 | TGCAGCGTTGAACGGGTGGGCGGCACTGAAGCTTTCTTT | CSVERVGGTEAFF
NA | TRBJ2-1 | TRBD1 | TRBV5-1 | TGCGCCAGCAGCTTATCAGGACAGGACAATGAGCAGTTCTTC | CASSLSGQDNEQFF
NA | TRBJ2-7 | TRBD1 | TRBV5-8 | TGTGCCAGCAGCTTAGGACAGGGCCTCTACGAGCAGTACTTC | CASSLGQGLYEQYF
NA | TRBJ1-2 | NA | TRBV5-4 | TGTGCCAGCACGGGGGCGGTTAACTATGGCTACACCTTC | CASTGAVNYGYTF
NA | TRBJ1-1 | NA | TRBV19 | TGTGCCAGTAGTTCCCAAGCCACAGGGAACACTGAAGCTTTCTTT | CASSSQATGNTEAFF
NA | TRBJ1-4 | NA | TRBV6-1 | TGTGCCAGCAGTGACCAGACGGCGGGTGAAAAACTGTTTTTT | CASSDQTAGEKLFF
NA | TRBJ2-5 | NA | TRBV5-1 | TGCGCCAGCAGCATTCGCATGGGGGCCCAAGAGACCCAGTACTTC | CASSIRMGAQETQYF
NA | TRBJ1-1 | NA | TRBV10-1 | TGCGCCAGCAGTGATTGGGGGGGCACTGAAGCTTTCTTT | CASSDWGGTEAFF
NA | TRBJ1-2 | NA | TRBV30 | TGTGCCTGGAGTGTGGGGATTGGTGGCTACACCTTC | CAWSVGIGGYTF
NA | TRBJ2-3 | TRBD2 | TRBV7-8 | TGTGCCAGCAGCCCCCGGATTTGGCGGGGGGGCTCTTTAGATACGCAGTATTTT | CASSPRIWRGGSLDTQYF
NA | TRBJ1-1 | NA | TRBV11-1 | TGTGCCAGCAGCTTAGCCCTGATAGGGGTTGCGAACACTGAAGCTTTCTTT | CASSLALIGVANTEAFF
NA | TRBJ2-3 | NA | TRBV2 | TGTGCCAGCAGTAAGAACGTTGCCACCACAGATACGCAGTATTTT | CASSKNVATTDTQYF
NA | TRBJ2-3 | NA | TRBV7-2 | TGTGCCAGCAGATTCCGGGGCACAGATACGCAGTATTTT | CASRFRGTDTQYF
NA | TRBJ2-1 | NA | TRBV7-8 | TGTGCCAGCAGCTTAGTAGTCCGGGACGGATACAATGAGCAGTTCTTC | CASSLVVRDGYNEQFF
NA | TRBJ1-1 | TRBD1 | TRBV28 | TGTGCCACCGAGGGGGGGGGACAGACAATGAACACTGAAGCTTTCTTT | CATEGGGQTMNTEAFF
NA | TRBJ1-2 | NA | TRBV7-9 | TGTGCCAGCAGCTTAGCGTCTGGACGGAATTTCAAGACCTTC | CASSLASGRNFKTF
NA | TRBJ2-2 | NA | TRBV7-2 | TGTGCCAGCAGCTCGGCTAGCGCGGGCACCGGGGAGCTGTTTTTT | CASSSASAGTGELFF
NA | TRBJ1-4 | NA | TRBV28 | TGTGCCAGCAGTTTAGGGGGGCAGAATGAAAAACTGTTTTTT | CASSLGGQNEKLFF
NA | TRBJ2-2 | NA | TRBV19 | TGTGCCAGTAGTATTCCCAGGACGGGTAACACCGGGGAGCTGTTTTTT | CASSIPRTGNTGELFF
NA | TRBJ2-3 | TRBD2 | TRBV11-2 | TGTGCCAGCAGCTTAGGAACTAGCGGAGATACGCAGTATTTT | CASSLGTSGDTQYF
NA | TRBJ1-4 | TRBD1 | TRBV25-1 | TGTGCCAGCAGTTTGGGGACAGGGAATGAAAAACTGTTTTTT | CASSLGTGNEKLFF
NA | TRBJ1-6 | NA | TRBV6-1 | TGTGCCAGCAGTGAATTCAGGTTTGGATCACCCCTCCACTTT | CASSEFRFGSPLHF
once | TRBJ2-4 | TRBD1 | TRBV11-2 | TGTGCCAGCAGCACTAGGGACAGGGCAACTTCAAGAGCCAAAAACATTCAGTACTTC | CASSTRDRATSRAKNIQYF
NA | TRBJ2-3 | NA | TRBV19 | TGTGCCAGTAGGCAGGCAGGGGATACGCAGTATTTT | CASRQAGDTQYF
NA | TRBJ2-2 | NA | TRBV19 | TGTGCCAGTAGCAAAGCTGAAGTTCTCACCGGGGAGCTGTTTTTT | CASSKAEVLTGELFF
NA | TRBJ1-4 | TRBD1 | TRBV5-1 | TGCGCCAGCAGCTTGGGGGGACAGGGGGCGCGTGAAAAACTGTTTTTT | CASSLGGQGAREKLFF
NA | TRBJ1-3 | NA | TRBV4-1 | TGCGCCAGCAGCCAAGAATGGATCTCTGGAAACACCATATATTTT | CASSQEWISGNTIYF
NA | TRBJ1-3 | TRBD1 | TRBV19 | TGTGCCAGTAGTCTGCAGGGGGCTGGAAACACCATATATTTT | CASSLQGAGNTIYF
NA | TRBJ1-1 | NA | TRBV10-3 | TGTGCCATCAGTGACCGGGGGATGAACACTGAAGCTTTCTTT | CAISDRGMNTEAFF
few | TRBJ2-2 | NA | TRBV27 | TGTGCCAGCAGTTTCAGGGGGGACACCGGGGAGCTGTTTTTT | CASSFRGDTGELFF
NA | TRBJ2-1 | NA | TRBV7-2 | TGTGCCAGCAGTCTCACTAATTCCTACAATGAGCAGTTCTTC | CASSLTNSYNEQFF
once | TRBJ2-2 | TRBD2 | TRBV7-7 | TGTGCTAGCAGCCCGGAGCGGGGGGGCCCCGGGGAGCTGTTTTTT | CASSPERGGPGELFF
NA | TRBJ1-6 | NA | TRBV11-3 | TGTGCCAGCCTAAGCGGAGGCCGAAATTCACCCCTCCACTTT | CASLSGGRNSPLHF
NA | TRBJ2-2 | NA | TRBV10-1 | TGCGCCAGCAGTGAGTCGAGGTCCGGGGAGCTGTTTTTT | CASSESRSGELFF
once | TRBJ1-4 | TRBD1 | TRBV4-1 | TGCGCCAGCAGCCAAAAAGGGAACAGGGGCAGAGGTGCAACTAATGAAAAACTGTTTTTT | CASSQKGNRGRGATNEKLFF
NA | TRBJ1-3 | TRBD1 | TRBV6-1 | TGTGCCAGCAGTATACAGGGGGCTGGAAACACCATATATTTT | CASSIQGAGNTIYF
NA | TRBJ2-6 | TRBD1 | TRBV29-1 | TGCAGCGTTTCAGGGACAGGGGGTTCTGGGGCCAACGTCCTGACTTTC | CSVSGTGGSGANVLTF